This TCR beta chain was observed in a study of regulatory T cells in long-lasting Graves disease. General study results and limits: Persistent patients shared more public clonotypes (under 3,000) than newly diagnosed patients (approximately 1,000).

This CDR3 is 17 amino acids long. Trimming removed 7 bases from V and 6 bases from J, with 28 bases in between. Per germline, CDR1 DFQATT and CDR2 SNEGSKA (reference sequence). Described time point: newly diagnosed GD, antithyroid drugs for less than 3 months. Generation of the TCR library employed RNA extracted from PBMCs. As regards this clonotype: Its antigen is unknown.

Relying on iRepertoire HTBI primers and Arm-PCR of CDR3 regions, the team built TCR beta libraries. TCRdb reprocessed the multiplex PCR reads with MiXCR, giving one entry per CDR3 protein. The data contain about 620,000 distinct CDR3 sequences, 16% of them singletons. This sample also belongs to another study, concerning T cells in Graves' hyperthyroidism and ophthalmopathy.

This clonotype was sampled from a woman aged 30 to 39 with Graves disease. The chain uses TRBV20-1 and TRBJ1-5; D not resolved. The sample consisted of peripheral blood mononuclear cells (PBMCs), taken at new diagnosis, from a patient treated with antithyroid drugs. CDR3 amino acids: CSVAVAGPKGKSQPQHF. In DNA form, the CDR3 reads TGCAGTGTAGCTGTCGCAGGTCCCAAGGGAAAAAGTCAGCCCCAGCATTTT.